This T cell receptor (beta chain) is from a study of shared clonotypes between healthy human individuals. Points from the study as a whole: Roughly 5% of naive CD4 clonotypes were common to a few donors.

A deep-level run was used for the assay. Every immunoSEQ plate was one replicate of a subset's evenly spread DNA. Original processing methods: Filtering of immunoSEQ junctional sequences could not match full-length read filtering. Assay used: immunoSEQ multiplex PCR; TCRdb lists only in-frame clones, some missing. Clone size and V and J calls were adopted from that table, with D and trimming inferred from the DNA. The table records 2.3 million or so clones, more than 85% of them present only once. Germline CDR1 and CDR2: MDHEN and SYDVKM. The CDR3 is 16 amino acids. J gave up 5 bases and V 6 bases, and 13 bases lay outside the gene matches. This clone was picked up one time. The antigen is unknown.

The clonotype originates from a man younger than 35 in good health. Some clones in this sample may be carry-over from other donors' samples. The rearrangement links TRBV28 to TRBJ1-2; 9 bases are shared with TRBD1. Sequenced material: naive CD4+ T cells from PBMCs. Documented subset: CD45RA+ positively selected. CDR3 in amino acids: CASSSGQGGSEYGYTF. CDR3 coding DNA: TGTGCCAGCAGCTCGGGACAGGGTGGCAGTGAGTATGGCTACACCTTC.